Included here is one T cell receptor (beta chain) sequence, with context. CDR3 size: 16 residues. The germline gives CDR1 MNHEY, CDR2 SVGAGI. V lost 0 bases and J 0 bases, leaving 8 bases between the germline ends. Study processing details: Reference gene primer amplification gave nucleated cell count estimates. Repertoires were generated with immunoSEQ multiplex PCR, while TCRdb's copy carries only in-frame clones and drops some. Clonal size and the V and J genes are those of that table, whereas D and trimming came from the DNA. The sample comprises 130,000 to 150,000 clones, around 86% of which are singletons, and about two fifths rests with the top ten. These data are taken from a study of blood T cell repertoires in COVID-19. Across the whole study: The samples span acute and convalescent COVID-19 from the United States, Italy and Spain. The analysed material was cDNA or gDNA that came from T cells, B-cell-depleted T cells, or PBMCs.

V gene TRBV6-5 combines with J gene TRBJ1-4; no definite D call. This clonotype was obtained from a man in his forties or fifties who had recovered from COVID-19. Source material: peripheral blood. The CDR3 region has the DNA TGTGCCAGCAGTTACTCTCCGCCTACAACTAATGAAAAACTGTTTTTT. It codes for CASSYSPPTTNEKLFF.